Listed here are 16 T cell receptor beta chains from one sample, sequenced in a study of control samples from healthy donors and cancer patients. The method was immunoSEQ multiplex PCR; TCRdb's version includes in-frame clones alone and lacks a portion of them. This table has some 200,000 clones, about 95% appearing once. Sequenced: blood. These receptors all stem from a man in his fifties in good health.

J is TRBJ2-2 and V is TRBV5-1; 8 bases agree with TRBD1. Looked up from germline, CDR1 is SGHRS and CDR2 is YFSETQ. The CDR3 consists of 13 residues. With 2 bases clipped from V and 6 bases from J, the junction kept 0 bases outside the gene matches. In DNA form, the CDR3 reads TGCGCCAGCAGCTTACAGGGGGCCGGGGAGCTGTTTTTT. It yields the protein CASSLQGAGELFF.

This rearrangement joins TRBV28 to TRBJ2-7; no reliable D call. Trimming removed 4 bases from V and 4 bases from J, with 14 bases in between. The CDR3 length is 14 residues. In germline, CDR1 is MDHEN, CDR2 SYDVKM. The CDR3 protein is CASSSPPVAYEQYV. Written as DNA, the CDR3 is TGTGCCAGCAGTTCCCCCCCCGTGGCGTACGAGCAGTACGTC.

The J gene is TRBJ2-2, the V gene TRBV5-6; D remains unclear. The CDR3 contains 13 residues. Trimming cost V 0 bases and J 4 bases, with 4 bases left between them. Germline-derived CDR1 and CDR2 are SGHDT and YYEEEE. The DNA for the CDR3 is TGTGCCAGCAGCTTGGTTTCCACCGGGGAGCTGTTTTTT. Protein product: CASSLVSTGELFF.

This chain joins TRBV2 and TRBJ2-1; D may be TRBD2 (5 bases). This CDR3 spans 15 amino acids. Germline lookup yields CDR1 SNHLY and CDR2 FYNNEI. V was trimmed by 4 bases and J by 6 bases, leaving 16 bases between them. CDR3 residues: CASSVLGSAGNEQFF. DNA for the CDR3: TGTGCCAGCAGTGTTTTGGGCAGTGCGGGCAATGAGCAGTTCTTC.

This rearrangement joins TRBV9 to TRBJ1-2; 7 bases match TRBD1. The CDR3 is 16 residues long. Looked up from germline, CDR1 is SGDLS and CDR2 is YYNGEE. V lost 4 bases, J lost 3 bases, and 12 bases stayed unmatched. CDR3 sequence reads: CASSPHSGGFDYGYTF. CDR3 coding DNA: TGTGCCAGCAGCCCACACTCAGGGGGGTTTGACTATGGCTACACCTTC.

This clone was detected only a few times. This CDR3 is CASSAQSPGELFF. The CDR3 coding sequence is TGTGCCAGCAGCGCACAGTCCCCCGGGGAGCTGTTTTTT. The chain joins TRBV9 to TRBJ2-2; D gene ambiguous. CDR3 length equals 13 residues. Germline values: CDR1 SGDLS, CDR2 YYNGEE. The V gene lost 3 bases and the J gene lost 6 bases, with 9 bases spanning the gap.

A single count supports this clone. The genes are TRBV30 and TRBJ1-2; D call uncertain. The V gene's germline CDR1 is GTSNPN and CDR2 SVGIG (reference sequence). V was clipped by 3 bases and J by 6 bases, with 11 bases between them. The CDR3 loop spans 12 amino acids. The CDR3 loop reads CAWSASGNGYTF. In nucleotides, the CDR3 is TGTGCCTGGAGCGCTAGCGGGAATGGCTACACCTTC.

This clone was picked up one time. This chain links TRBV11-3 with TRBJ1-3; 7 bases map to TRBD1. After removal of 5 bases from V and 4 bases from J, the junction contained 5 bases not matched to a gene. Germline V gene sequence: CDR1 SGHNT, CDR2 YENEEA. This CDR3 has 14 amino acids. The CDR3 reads CASSQGVTGNTIYF. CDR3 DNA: TGTGCCAGCAGCCAGGGGGTCACCGGAAACACCATATATTTT.

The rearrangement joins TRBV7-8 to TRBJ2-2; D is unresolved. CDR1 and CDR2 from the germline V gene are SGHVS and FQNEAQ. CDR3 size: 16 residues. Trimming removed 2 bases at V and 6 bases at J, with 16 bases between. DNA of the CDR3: TGTGCCAGCAGCTTATCGTATGGGCGGCTCTCCGGGGAGCTGTTTTTT. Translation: CASSLSYGRLSGELFF.

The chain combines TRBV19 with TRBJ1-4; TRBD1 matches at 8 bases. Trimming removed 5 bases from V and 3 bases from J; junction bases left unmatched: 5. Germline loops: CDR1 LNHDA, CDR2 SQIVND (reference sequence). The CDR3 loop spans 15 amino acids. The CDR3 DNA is TGTGCCAGTAGTGTTACGGGACAGGCTAATGAAAAACTGTTTTTT. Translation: CASSVTGQANEKLFF.

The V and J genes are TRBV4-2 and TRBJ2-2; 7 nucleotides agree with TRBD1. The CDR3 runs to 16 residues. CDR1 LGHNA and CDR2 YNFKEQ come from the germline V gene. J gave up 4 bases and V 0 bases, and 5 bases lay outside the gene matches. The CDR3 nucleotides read TGTGCCAGCAGCCAAGAAAAGGGGGCGGGCACCGGGGAGCTGTTTTTT. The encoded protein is CASSQEKGAGTGELFF.

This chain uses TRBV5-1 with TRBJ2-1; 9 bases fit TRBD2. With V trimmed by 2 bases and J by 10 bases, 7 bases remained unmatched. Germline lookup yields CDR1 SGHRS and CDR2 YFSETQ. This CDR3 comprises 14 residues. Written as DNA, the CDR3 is TGCGCCAGCAGCTTAGGCGGGGGGGCCAACGAGCAGTTCTTC. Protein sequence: CASSLGGGANEQFF.

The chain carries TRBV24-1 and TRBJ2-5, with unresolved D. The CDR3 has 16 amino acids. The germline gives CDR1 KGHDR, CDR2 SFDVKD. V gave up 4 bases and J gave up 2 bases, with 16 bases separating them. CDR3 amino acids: CATSDSDTLVQETQYF. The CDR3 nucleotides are TGTGCCACCAGTGACTCCGACACCTTGGTGCAAGAGACCCAGTACTTC.

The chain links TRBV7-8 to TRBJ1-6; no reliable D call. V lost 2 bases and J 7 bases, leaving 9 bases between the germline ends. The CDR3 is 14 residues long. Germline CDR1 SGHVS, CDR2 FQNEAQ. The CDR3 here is CASSLNPGNSPLHF. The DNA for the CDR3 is TGTGCCAGCAGCTTAAACCCCGGGAATTCACCCCTCCACTTT.

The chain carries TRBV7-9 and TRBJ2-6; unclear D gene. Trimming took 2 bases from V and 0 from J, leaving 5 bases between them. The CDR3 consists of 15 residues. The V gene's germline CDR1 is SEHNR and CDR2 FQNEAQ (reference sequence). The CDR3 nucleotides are TGTGCCAGCAGCTTATGGGACTCTGGGGCCAACGTCCTGACTTTC. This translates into CASSLWDSGANVLTF.

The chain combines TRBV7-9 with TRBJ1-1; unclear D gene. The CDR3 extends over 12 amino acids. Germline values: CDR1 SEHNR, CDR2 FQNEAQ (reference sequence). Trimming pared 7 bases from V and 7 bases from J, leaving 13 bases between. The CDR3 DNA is TGTGCCAGCACCTCGTCGTCCGGTGAAGCTTTCTTT. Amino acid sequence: CASTSSSGEAFF.